These 3 T cell receptor beta chains were sequenced from one sample in a study of blood T cell repertoires in COVID-19. Only in-frame clones appear in the TCRdb table, and some are missing; sequencing was by immunoSEQ multiplex PCR. This table holds roughly 34,000 clones, roughly 88% found once. Material: peripheral blood. Receptors were obtained from a man in his fifties or sixties with active COVID-19.

The genes are TRBV5-1 and TRBJ1-2; possible D gene TRBD1, 5 bases. Germline CDR1 SGHRS, CDR2 YFSETQ. The CDR3 covers 16 residues. Trimming removed 1 base at V and 7 bases at J, with 20 bases between. CDR3 in amino acids: CASSLSASGAGGGYTF. In nucleotides, the CDR3 is TGCGCCAGCAGCTTGTCGGCAAGCGGGGCGGGAGGTGGCTACACCTTC.

This clone was counted once. The V call is TRBV5-6, the J call TRBJ2-1, with TRBD2 matching over 16 bases. The germline V gene has CDR1 SGHDT and CDR2 YYEEEE. The CDR3 has 19 residues. Trimming at V came to 4 bases and at J to 7 bases, leaving 14 bases not matched to a gene. The chain's CDR3 is CASSKGTSGRAHLPNEQFF. For the CDR3, the DNA is TGTGCCAGCAGCAAGGGGACTAGCGGGAGGGCCCATCTCCCGAATGAGCAGTTCTTC.

The chain uses TRBV29-1 and TRBJ2-7; TRBD2 is a possible D gene (6 bases). V shed 4 bases and J shed 3 bases, with 13 bases lying between them. The CDR3 length is 13 residues. The germline V gene encodes CDR1 SQVTM and CDR2 ANQGSEA. The CDR3 DNA is TGCAGCGTTGGGACGGGAGAGGGCTACGAGCAGTACTTC. Its protein product is CSVGTGEGYEQYF.